Sequencing of this TCR beta chain was carried out in a study of blood T cell repertoires in COVID-19. Study in general: Researchers got acute and convalescent COVID-19 samples from the United States, Italy and Spain. Sample material is recorded as cDNA or gDNA derived from T cells, B-cell-depleted T cells, or PBMCs.

In the original workflow: Reference gene primer amplification gave nucleated cell count estimates. TCRdb's table, derived via immunoSEQ multiplex PCR, lists solely in-frame clones and lacks some. V, J and clone size reflect that table, while D and trimming were determined from the DNA. This table holds around 320,000 clones, roughly 87% found once. The sample taken for sequencing was peripheral blood. This receptor was taken from a man younger than 30 with active or convalescent COVID-19.

Here the CDR3 reads CASSLTQGVQYQPQHF. In nucleotides, the CDR3 is TGTGCCAGCAGTTTGACGCAGGGGGTGCAGTATCAGCCCCAGCATTTT. The gene calls are TRBV28 and TRBJ1-5; TRBD1 aligns across 7 bases. The CDR3 is 16 residues long. Germline values: CDR1 MDHEN, CDR2 SYDVKM. With 3 bases clipped from V and 5 bases from J, the junction kept 10 bases outside the gene matches.